The rows below give T cell receptor beta chains drawn from one sample of a study of blood T cell repertoires in COVID-19. The assay was immunoSEQ multiplex PCR, and TCRdb's table has in-frame clones only and misses some. Of 180,000 or so clones in the sample, 80% to 90% were seen once. Source material: peripheral blood. These receptors all stem from a man between 60 and 75 years old with acute or convalescent COVID-19. Each CDR3 is given with its conserved first and last residue. The order of the fields is clone size, J gene, D gene, V gene, CDR3 DNA, CDR3 protein. D genes are given only for firm matches. A clone size is listed for some rows: how often the clone was seen (once, few, many), or a class if it is expanded.

size: once
J: TRBJ2-7
D: TRBD2
V: TRBV5-4
DNA: TGTGCCAGCAGCTCTAGCGGGAGGAGTGGATCTGAGCAGTACTTC
CDR3: CASSSSGRSGSEQYF

size: NA
J: TRBJ1-2
D: NA
V: TRBV6-5
DNA: TGTGCCAGCAGTTACTCGGGAGAATGGGATGGCTACACCTTC
CDR3: CASSYSGEWDGYTF

size: NA
J: TRBJ2-2
D: TRBD2
V: TRBV27
DNA: TGTGCCAGCCGCCCGGCTAGCGGGAGTATCCCCGTGCCCCCGGGGGAGCTGTTTTTT
CDR3: CASRPASGSIPVPPGELFF

size: NA
J: TRBJ2-7
D: TRBD2
V: TRBV6-5
DNA: TGTGCCAGCACCCCACCGGGACTAGCGCCCCACGAGCAGTACTTC
CDR3: CASTPPGLAPHEQYF

size: NA
J: TRBJ2-4
D: TRBD2
V: TRBV5-1
DNA: TGCGCCAGCAGCTCTATAGGGGAGGGCATTCAGTACTTC
CDR3: CASSSIGEGIQYF

size: NA
J: TRBJ1-5
D: NA
V: TRBV9
DNA: TGTGCCAGCAGCGGGGGGGTTTTGGGGAATCAGCCCCAGCATTTT
CDR3: CASSGGVLGNQPQHF

size: NA
J: TRBJ1-2
D: NA
V: TRBV5-4
DNA: TGTGCCAGCAGCTTGGTCAGGCACACTAACTATGGCTACACCTTC
CDR3: CASSLVRHTNYGYTF

size: NA
J: TRBJ2-6
D: NA
V: TRBV19
DNA: TGTGCCAGTAGTTTATTCGTCTCTGGGGCCAACGTCCTGACTTTC
CDR3: CASSLFVSGANVLTF

size: NA
J: TRBJ2-1
D: TRBD1
V: TRBV19
DNA: TGTGCCAGTAGTAAGACCGAGGGGGCCTTCAATGAGCAGTTCTTC
CDR3: CASSKTEGAFNEQFF

size: NA
J: TRBJ2-2
D: TRBD2
V: TRBV7-2
DNA: TGTGCCAGCAGCATAACTAGCGGGACTGGGGCCGGGGAGCTGTTTTTT
CDR3: CASSITSGTGAGELFF

size: NA
J: TRBJ2-7
D: NA
V: TRBV7-9
DNA: TGTGCCAGCAGCTCCCCTAGAGGCGAGCAGTACTTC
CDR3: CASSSPRGEQYF

size: NA
J: TRBJ1-6
D: NA
V: TRBV28
DNA: TGTGCCAGCAGTTTAGGGGGGATCTCGTATAATTCACCCCTCCACTTT
CDR3: CASSLGGISYNSPLHF

size: NA
J: TRBJ2-1
D: TRBD1
V: TRBV28
DNA: TGTGCCAGCAGACGTCCGGGACAGGGGATCAATGAGCAGTTCTTC
CDR3: CASRRPGQGINEQFF

size: NA
J: TRBJ1-3
D: NA
V: TRBV5-4
DNA: TGTGCCAGCAGCTTCCCTCCAGGGGCCTCCTCTGGAAACACCATATATTTT
CDR3: CASSFPPGASSGNTIYF

size: NA
J: TRBJ2-3
D: TRBD1
V: TRBV28
DNA: TGTGCCAGCAGTTCCGGGACAGGGGGCTTAGATACGCAGTATTTT
CDR3: CASSSGTGGLDTQYF

size: NA
J: TRBJ2-3
D: NA
V: TRBV9
DNA: TGTGCCAGCAGCGAGGGGGGGCCTAGCCCGGGAGTACGGCCCGATACGCAGTATTTT
CDR3: CASSEGGPSPGVRPDTQYF

size: NA
J: TRBJ2-3
D: TRBD2
V: TRBV19
DNA: TGTGCCAGTAGTAGACTAAGCGGGGCACTCACAGATACGCAGTATTTT
CDR3: CASSRLSGALTDTQYF

size: NA
J: TRBJ1-2
D: NA
V: TRBV6-1
DNA: TGTGCCAGCAGTGAATATGGAGGTAGCTATGGCTACACCTTC
CDR3: CASSEYGGSYGYTF

size: NA
J: TRBJ2-7
D: TRBD2
V: TRBV6-5
DNA: TGTGCCAGCAGCCAAGGGACTAGCGGCACCTACGAGCAGTACTTC
CDR3: CASSQGTSGTYEQYF

size: NA
J: TRBJ2-7
D: TRBD1
V: TRBV5-1
DNA: TGCGCCACCTCCCTGGGGGGGACAGGGCCCTACGAGCAGTACTTC
CDR3: CATSLGGTGPYEQYF

size: NA
J: TRBJ2-2
D: TRBD2
V: TRBV6-6
DNA: TGTGCCAGCAGGACTAGCGGAGTGAACACCGGGGAGCTGTTTTTT
CDR3: CASRTSGVNTGELFF

size: once
J: TRBJ1-2
D: NA
V: TRBV3-1/TRBV3-2
DNA: TGTGCCAGCAGCCTGCCGGGGGGCCACTATGGCTACACCTTC
CDR3: CASSLPGGHYGYTF

size: NA
J: TRBJ2-1
D: TRBD2
V: TRBV2
DNA: TGTGCCAGCTCACGACTAGCAGCCTACAATGAGCAGTTCTTC
CDR3: CASSRLAAYNEQFF

size: NA
J: TRBJ1-2
D: TRBD1
V: TRBV29-1
DNA: TGCAGCGCCGGGACAGGGGATAACTATGGCTACACCTTC
CDR3: CSAGTGDNYGYTF

size: many
J: TRBJ2-5
D: TRBD2
V: TRBV5-1
DNA: TGCGCCAGCAGCCTTAGCGGGAGTGAGACCCAGTACTTC
CDR3: CASSLSGSETQYF

size: once
J: TRBJ1-5
D: NA
V: TRBV7-3
DNA: TGTGCCAGCAGCTTAAGTAGGGGGCAGCCCCAGCATTTT
CDR3: CASSLSRGQPQHF

size: NA
J: TRBJ2-3
D: NA
V: TRBV19
DNA: TGTGCGAGCCAGCATCCAGCGTTAAATACGCAGTATTTT
CDR3: CASQHPALNTQYF

size: NA
J: TRBJ2-7
D: TRBD2
V: TRBV3-1/TRBV3-2
DNA: TGTGCCAGCAGCCCCGTGACTAGCGGGAGGGCTTGGGGCTACGAGCAGTACTTC
CDR3: CASSPVTSGRAWGYEQYF

size: NA
J: TRBJ1-5
D: TRBD1
V: TRBV28
DNA: TGTGCCAGCATCGCCGGGACAGGGAATCAGCCCCAGCATTTT
CDR3: CASIAGTGNQPQHF

size: NA
J: TRBJ2-1
D: TRBD2
V: TRBV25-1
DNA: TGTGCCAGCAGTGAGGCTAGCGGGAGATACCATGAGCAGTTCTTC
CDR3: CASSEASGRYHEQFF

size: NA
J: TRBJ2-4
D: TRBD2
V: TRBV7-2
DNA: TGTGCCAGCAGCTCTACTAGCGGGGGAGGGGCCAAAAACATTCAGTACTTC
CDR3: CASSSTSGGGAKNIQYF

size: NA
J: TRBJ2-5
D: TRBD2
V: TRBV5-1
DNA: TGCGCCAGCAGCTTGTCTTTAGCGGGAGTTGAGACCCAGTACTTC
CDR3: CASSLSLAGVETQYF

size: NA
J: TRBJ2-1
D: NA
V: TRBV2
DNA: TGTGCCAGCAAGGCGGGACCCTACAATGAGCAGTTCTTC
CDR3: CASKAGPYNEQFF

size: NA
J: TRBJ2-2
D: TRBD2
V: TRBV9
DNA: TGTGCCAGCAGCGTGGGGGGGTCACACACCGGGGAGCTGTTTTTT
CDR3: CASSVGGSHTGELFF

size: NA
J: TRBJ2-3
D: NA
V: TRBV28
DNA: TGTGCCAGCAGCCACTATCAAGATACGCAGTATTTT
CDR3: CASSHYQDTQYF

size: NA
J: TRBJ1-5
D: TRBD1
V: TRBV18
DNA: TGTGCCAGCTCACCAGGACAGGGTCAGCCCCAGCATTTT
CDR3: CASSPGQGQPQHF

size: NA
J: TRBJ1-1
D: TRBD1
V: TRBV6-5
DNA: TGTGCCAGCAGCCTTTTACAGGGGACTGAAGCTTTCTTT
CDR3: CASSLLQGTEAFF

size: NA
J: TRBJ2-5
D: TRBD1
V: TRBV5-8
DNA: TGTGCCAGCAGCCCAGGGGGCGCGCGACAAGAGACCCAGTACTTC
CDR3: CASSPGGARQETQYF

size: NA
J: TRBJ2-3
D: NA
V: TRBV6-5
DNA: TGTGCCAGCAGTTATGAGGGAGATACGCAGTATTTT
CDR3: CASSYEGDTQYF

size: NA
J: TRBJ2-1
D: TRBD1
V: TRBV24-1
DNA: TGTGCCACCAGTGATCCCGGACAGGGGCAGTGGGATGAGCAGTTCTTC
CDR3: CATSDPGQGQWDEQFF

size: NA
J: TRBJ2-7
D: TRBD2
V: TRBV3-1/TRBV3-2
DNA: TGTGCCAGCAGCCAAGGGCAGCGGGAGGGCGGCCACGAGCAGTACTTC
CDR3: CASSQGQREGGHEQYF

size: NA
J: TRBJ2-1
D: NA
V: TRBV30
DNA: TGTGCCTGGAGTTCAAGGGTGAGGGCCGTCAATGAGCAGTTCTTC
CDR3: CAWSSRVRAVNEQFF

size: few
J: TRBJ1-6
D: TRBD1
V: TRBV6-4
DNA: TGTGCCAGCAGTGTTGGACAGGGAACTTCACCCCTCCACTTT
CDR3: CASSVGQGTSPLHF

size: NA
J: TRBJ2-1
D: TRBD2
V: TRBV18
DNA: TGTGCCAGCTCACCAGCTAGCGGGCTCTACAATGAGCAGTTCTTC
CDR3: CASSPASGLYNEQFF

size: once
J: TRBJ1-3
D: TRBD1
V: TRBV28
DNA: TGTGCCAGCGGGGGGGGACAGGGGAGATCTGGAAACACCATATATTTT
CDR3: CASGGGQGRSGNTIYF

size: NA
J: TRBJ2-3
D: TRBD2
V: TRBV28
DNA: TGTGCCAGCAGCTATCAGAACGTAGGACTAGCGGAAAGCCTTAGCACAGATACGCAGTATTTT
CDR3: CASSYQNVGLAESLSTDTQYF

size: NA
J: TRBJ1-3
D: NA
V: TRBV3-1/TRBV3-2
DNA: TGTGCCAGCAGCCAAGGAGGGGGAAACACCATATATTTT
CDR3: CASSQGGGNTIYF

size: NA
J: TRBJ2-7
D: TRBD1
V: TRBV5-5
DNA: TGTGCCAGCAGCCCCGTTGGGACAGGGGGGTACGAGCAGTACTTC
CDR3: CASSPVGTGGYEQYF

size: NA
J: TRBJ2-7
D: NA
V: TRBV24-1
DNA: TGTGCCACCAGTGATCCTCGCACCAGCTCCTACGAGCAGTACTTC
CDR3: CATSDPRTSSYEQYF

size: NA
J: TRBJ2-7
D: TRBD1
V: TRBV3-1/TRBV3-2
DNA: TGTGCCAGCAGCCCTGAAACAGGGGCCGCTTTCTACGAGCAGTACTTC
CDR3: CASSPETGAAFYEQYF

size: NA
J: TRBJ2-7
D: NA
V: TRBV30
DNA: TGTGCCTGGAGTCACTCGGAGGGAGAGCAGTACTTC
CDR3: CAWSHSEGEQYF

size: once
J: TRBJ1-1
D: TRBD1
V: TRBV25-1
DNA: TGTGCCAGCAGGGACAGGAGGAACACTGAAGCTTTCTTT
CDR3: CASRDRRNTEAFF

size: NA
J: TRBJ1-4
D: TRBD1
V: TRBV9
DNA: TGTGCCAGCAGCAAACAGGGGGTGGCTAATGAAAAACTGTTTTTT
CDR3: CASSKQGVANEKLFF

size: NA
J: TRBJ2-3
D: TRBD2
V: TRBV5-6
DNA: TGTGCCAGCAGCCTTCCCAGCGGGACTAGCACAGATACGCAGTATTTT
CDR3: CASSLPSGTSTDTQYF

size: NA
J: TRBJ1-1
D: NA
V: TRBV15
DNA: TGTGCCACCAGCAGAGATCTGGAGCAGGGAAAAGCTTTCTTT
CDR3: CATSRDLEQGKAFF

size: NA
J: TRBJ2-1
D: TRBD2
V: TRBV30
DNA: TGTGCCTGGAGGCTGGGGACTAGCGGGAGGGTGTTCTTC
CDR3: CAWRLGTSGRVFF